This TCR beta chain was identified in a study of blood T cells in healthy people across ages. Each donor gave 9.5 to 10 milliliters of peripheral blood. The CDR3 is 13 residues long. Germline-derived CDR1 and CDR2 are MNHEY and SMNVEV (reference sequence). It was with a sample-barcoded 5' primer and a J-beta primer mix that a second PCR of about 6 to 12 cycles was run. MiXCR was run by TCRdb on the 5' RACE reads, yielding one entry per CDR3 protein. The sample has over 450,000 distinct CDR3 sequences, around 24% seen once. The sample also formed part of further work on T cells of mothers and their children. That work adds: cDNA was synthesized from all extracted RNA at roughly 1.5 ug per reaction.

V usage is TRBV27 and J usage is TRBJ2-5; D ambiguous. The DNA end lines up better with TRBJ2-1; the J call may be wrong. Input material: blood. The receptor comes from a boy aged 10-17 years in good health. The CDR3 is CASSYQEHNEQFF. CDR3 DNA sequence: TGTGCCAGCAGTTACCAGGAGCACAATGAGCAGTTCTTC.